This T cell receptor (beta chain) derives from a study of graft-versus-host responses after intestinal transplantation. The method was immunoSEQ multiplex PCR; TCRdb's version includes in-frame clones alone and lacks a portion of them. Of around 6,600 clones listed, about 24% are singletons. Germline trimming cut 1 base from V and 1 base from J; bases unmatched to any gene: 9. Germline loops: CDR1 SQVTM, CDR2 ANQGSEA. The length of the CDR3 is 16 residues. Plating combined 200,000 CFSE-labeled responder cells with 200,000 irradiated, violet-dye-labeled stimulator cells. The sequence was collected from a human patient who was an organ donor for intestinal transplantation. The sample in question was alloreactive CD8+ T cells from a mixed lymphocyte reaction culture, obtained before transplantation. The subset is: CFSE-low proliferating T cells sorted from approximately 6-day pre-transplant mixed lymphocyte reaction (GvH or HvG direction). V gene TRBV29-1 combines with J gene TRBJ2-5, with TRBD1 matching 7 bases. CDR3 DNA: TGCAGCGTTGAAGCCCGACAGGGAGAAGGCCAAGAGACCCAGTACTTC. It encodes CSVEARQGEGQETQYF.